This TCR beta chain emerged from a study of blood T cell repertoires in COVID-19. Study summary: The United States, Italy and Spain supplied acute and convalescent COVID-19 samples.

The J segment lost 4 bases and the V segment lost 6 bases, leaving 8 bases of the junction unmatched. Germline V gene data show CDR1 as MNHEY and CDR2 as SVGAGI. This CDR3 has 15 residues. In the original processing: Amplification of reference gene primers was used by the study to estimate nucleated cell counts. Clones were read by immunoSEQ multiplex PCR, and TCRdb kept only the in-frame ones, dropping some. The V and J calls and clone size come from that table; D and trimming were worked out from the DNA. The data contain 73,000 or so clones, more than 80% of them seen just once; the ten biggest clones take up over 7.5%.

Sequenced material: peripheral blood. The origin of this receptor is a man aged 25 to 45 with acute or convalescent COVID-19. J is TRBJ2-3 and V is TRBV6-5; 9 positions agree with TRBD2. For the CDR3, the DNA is TGTGCCAGCAGGTTAGCGGGGGATAAACCAGATACGCAGTATTTT. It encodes CASRLAGDKPDTQYF.